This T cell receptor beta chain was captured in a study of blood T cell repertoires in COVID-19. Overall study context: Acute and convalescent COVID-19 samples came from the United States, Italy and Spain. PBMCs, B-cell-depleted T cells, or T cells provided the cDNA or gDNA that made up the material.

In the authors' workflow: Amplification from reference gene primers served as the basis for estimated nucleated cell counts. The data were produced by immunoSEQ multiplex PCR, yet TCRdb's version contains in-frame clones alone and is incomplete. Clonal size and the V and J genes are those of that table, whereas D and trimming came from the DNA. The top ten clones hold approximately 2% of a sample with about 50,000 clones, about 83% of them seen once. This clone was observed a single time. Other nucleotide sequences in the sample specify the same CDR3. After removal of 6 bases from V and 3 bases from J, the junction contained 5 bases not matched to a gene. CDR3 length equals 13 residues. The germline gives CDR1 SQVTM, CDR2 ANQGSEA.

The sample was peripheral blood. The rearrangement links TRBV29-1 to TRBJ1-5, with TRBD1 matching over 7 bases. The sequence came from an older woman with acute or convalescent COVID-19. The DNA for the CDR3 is TGCAGCGTGGCTACAGGGGTCAATCAGCCCCAGCATTTT. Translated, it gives CSVATGVNQPQHF.